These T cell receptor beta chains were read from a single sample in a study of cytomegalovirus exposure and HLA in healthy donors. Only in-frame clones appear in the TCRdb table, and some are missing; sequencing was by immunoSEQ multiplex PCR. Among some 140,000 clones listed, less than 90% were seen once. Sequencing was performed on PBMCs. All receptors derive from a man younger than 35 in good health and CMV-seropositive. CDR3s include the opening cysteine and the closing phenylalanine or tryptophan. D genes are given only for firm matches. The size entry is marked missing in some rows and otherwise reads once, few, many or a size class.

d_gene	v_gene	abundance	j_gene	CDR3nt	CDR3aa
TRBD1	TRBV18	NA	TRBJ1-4	TGTGCCAGCTCACAGGGGACAGGCGTTAATGAAAAACTGTTTTTT	CASSQGTGVNEKLFF
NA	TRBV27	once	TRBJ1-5	TGTGCCAGCAGCTCTCAGGATACGGGGGGACAGCCCCAGCATTTT	CASSSQDTGGQPQHF
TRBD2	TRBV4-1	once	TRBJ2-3	TGCGCCAGCAGCCAAGAGGCTAGCGGGGGTGCGGTGGCGCAGTATTTT	CASSQEASGGAVAQYF
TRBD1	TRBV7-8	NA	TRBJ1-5	TGTGCCAGCAGCTTACAGGGGGCGGGTCAGCCCCAGCATTTT	CASSLQGAGQPQHF
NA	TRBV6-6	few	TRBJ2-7	TGTGCCAGCACGGCCGGGAGCTCCTACGAGCAGTACTTC	CASTAGSSYEQYF
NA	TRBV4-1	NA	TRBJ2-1	TGCGCCAGCAGCCAAGCGGGGGGCCACGGCAACAATGAGCAGTTCTTC	CASSQAGGHGNNEQFF
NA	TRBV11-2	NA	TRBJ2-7	TGTGCCAGCAGCTTGGGCAGGGGCTCCTACGAGCAGTACTTC	CASSLGRGSYEQYF
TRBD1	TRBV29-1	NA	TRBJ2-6	TGCAGCACCTCCGGGACAGGGGGACCTGGGGCCAACGTCCTGACTTTC	CSTSGTGGPGANVLTF
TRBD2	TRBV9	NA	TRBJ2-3	TGTGCCAGCAGCGCCGAAAGACTAGCGGTTAGCACAGATACGCAGTATTTT	CASSAERLAVSTDTQYF
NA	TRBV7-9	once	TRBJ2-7	TGTGCCAGCAGCTTGGGGGCCAACACCTACGAGCAGTACTTC	CASSLGANTYEQYF
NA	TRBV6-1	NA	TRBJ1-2	TGTGCCAGCAGTGAAGACGGGATCTATGGCTACACCTTC	CASSEDGIYGYTF
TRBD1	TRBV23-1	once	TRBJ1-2	TGCGCCAGCAGTCAATCTTATCAGGGGGGCTATGGCTACACCTTC	CASSQSYQGGYGYTF
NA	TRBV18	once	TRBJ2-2	TGTGCCAGCTCACCACCCCCCTCTAGCGACTACACCGGGGAGCTGTTTTTT	CASSPPPSSDYTGELFF
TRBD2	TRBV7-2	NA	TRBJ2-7	TGTGCCAGCAGCCGCCGCGCGGGAGCAACCTACGAGCAGTACTTC	CASSRRAGATYEQYF
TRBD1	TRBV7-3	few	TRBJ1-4	TGTGCCAGCAGCTTATCAGGGGGGAAACTGTTTTTT	CASSLSGGKLFF
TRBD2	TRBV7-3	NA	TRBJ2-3	TGTGCCAGCAGCTTGCGAAAACGGCGACTAGCGGGAAGGAGCACAGATACGCAGTATTTT	CASSLRKRRLAGRSTDTQYF
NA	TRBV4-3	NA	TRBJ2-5	TGCGCCAGCAGCCAAGATAGCGCTCAGAGGGAGACCCAGTACTTC	CASSQDSAQRETQYF
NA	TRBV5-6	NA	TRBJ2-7	TGTGCCAGCAGCTTGAACCAGGGAATGGTCTACGAGCAGTACTTC	CASSLNQGMVYEQYF
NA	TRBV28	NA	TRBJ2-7	TGTGCCAGCAGGGGGACTCCAAGCTACGAGCAGTACTTC	CASRGTPSYEQYF
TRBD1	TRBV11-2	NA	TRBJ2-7	TGTGCCAGCAGCTCGACCCGACAGGGGGGCGAGCAGTACTTC	CASSSTRQGGEQYF
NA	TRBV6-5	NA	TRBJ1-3	TGTGCCAGCAGTTATTCCCCTCCGAGCTCTGGAAACACCATATATTTT	CASSYSPPSSGNTIYF
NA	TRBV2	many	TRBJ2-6	TGTGCCAGCAGTGATGCCGTAAAAAGACAATCTGGGGCCAACGTCCTGACTTTC	CASSDAVKRQSGANVLTF
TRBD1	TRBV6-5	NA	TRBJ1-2	TGTGCCAGCAGTTTCGGGACAGGGGACGGCTACACCTTC	CASSFGTGDGYTF
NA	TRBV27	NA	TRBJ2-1	TGTGCCAGCAGTCGGAAAAGGACTAACACTTACAATGAGCAGTTCTTC	CASSRKRTNTYNEQFF
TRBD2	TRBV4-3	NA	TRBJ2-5	TGCGCCAGCAGCCAAGACAACAGGCGGGGGGGCCAAGAGACCCAGTACTTC	CASSQDNRRGGQETQYF
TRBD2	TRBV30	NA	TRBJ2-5	TGTGCCTGGAGTGTTCGGCGGGGGGAGACCCAGTACTTC	CAWSVRRGETQYF
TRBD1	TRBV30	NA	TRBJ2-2	TGTGCCTGGAGGGGGTCTGGGACAGTTAGGACCGGGGAGCTGTTTTTT	CAWRGSGTVRTGELFF
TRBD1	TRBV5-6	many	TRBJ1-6	TGTGCCAGCAGCTTAAAGGGGGCCCCGGGGTCACCCCTCCACTTT	CASSLKGAPGSPLHF
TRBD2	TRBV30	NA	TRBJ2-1	TGTGCCTGGAGTGTACTAGCGGGAGTGGCCCCCTACAATGAGCAGTTCTTC	CAWSVLAGVAPYNEQFF
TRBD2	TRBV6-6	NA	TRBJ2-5	TGTGCCAGCAGTTTTTGGACTAGGAGGGCCCAGTACTTC	CASSFWTRRAQYF
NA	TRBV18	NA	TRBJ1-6	TGTGCCAGCTCACGTTCAGGGGAGAGGTCACCCCTCCACTTT	CASSRSGERSPLHF
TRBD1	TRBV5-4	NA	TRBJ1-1	TGTGCCAGCAGCTCCGGACAGGGAGTAGACACTGAAGCTTTCTTT	CASSSGQGVDTEAFF
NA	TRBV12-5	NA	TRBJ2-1	TGTGCTAGTGGCCCCGGGGAGAGCTCCTACAATGAGCAGTTCTTC	CASGPGESSYNEQFF
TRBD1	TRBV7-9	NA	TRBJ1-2	TGTGCCAGCAGCCCGGGACAGCCCTATGGCTACACCTTC	CASSPGQPYGYTF
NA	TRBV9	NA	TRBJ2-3	TGTGCCAGCAGCGCAGAGGCTCGGGATACGCAGTATTTT	CASSAEARDTQYF
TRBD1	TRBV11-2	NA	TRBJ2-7	TGTGCCAGCAGCCACTTTCTCGGGCAGGGGGCCTACGAGCAGTACTTC	CASSHFLGQGAYEQYF
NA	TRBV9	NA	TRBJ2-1	TGTGCCAGCAGCGGATCCGGAGGTCACAATGAGCAGTTCTTC	CASSGSGGHNEQFF
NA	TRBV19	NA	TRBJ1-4	TGTGCCAGTAGTCGGTCACCTAATGAAAAACTGTTTTTT	CASSRSPNEKLFF
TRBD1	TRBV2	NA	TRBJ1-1	TGTGCCAGCAGCAAAGACAGGGCCACTGAAGCTTTCTTT	CASSKDRATEAFF
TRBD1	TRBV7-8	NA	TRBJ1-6	TGTGCCAGCAGCGTCCCGGGACAGGATAGCTCCTATAATTCACCCCTCCACTTT	CASSVPGQDSSYNSPLHF
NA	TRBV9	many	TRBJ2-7	TGTGCCAGCAGCGTAGGGTCCAGGGCCGGATACGAGCAGTACTTC	CASSVGSRAGYEQYF
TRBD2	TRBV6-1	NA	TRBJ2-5	TGTGCCAGCAGTGCCGATTTTAGCGGGGGGGGAGAGACCCAGTACTTC	CASSADFSGGGETQYF
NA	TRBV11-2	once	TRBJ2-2	TGTGCCAGCAGCACTAGGGCCGGGGAGCTGTTTTTT	CASSTRAGELFF
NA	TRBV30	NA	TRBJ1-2	TGTGCCTGGAGGATTGGTGAAAAGGGGAACTATGGCTACACCTTC	CAWRIGEKGNYGYTF
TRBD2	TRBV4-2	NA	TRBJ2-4	TGTGCCAGCAGCGAAGAAGCGGGGGGGGCCAAAAACATTCAGTACTTC	CASSEEAGGAKNIQYF
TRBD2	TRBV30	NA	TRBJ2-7	TGTGCCTGGAGTGTAAGTAGCGGGAGCTCCTACGAGCAGTACTTC	CAWSVSSGSSYEQYF